In its sample, the clone carrying this T cell receptor (beta chain) was seen a few times. The CDR3 has 13 residues. Trimming took off 1 base at V and 6 bases at J, with 9 bases between the two ends. Germline V gene lookup returns CDR1 SGHAT and CDR2 FQNNGV. Repertoires were generated with immunoSEQ multiplex PCR, while TCRdb's copy carries only in-frame clones and drops some. In the table there are around 270,000 clones, over 80% of which are singletons. Assignments of participants to cohorts depended upon their own reported clinical history. The data derive from a study of blood T cell repertoires in COVID-19.

Sequenced: PBMCs or T cells enriched from blood (not recorded which). This chain uses TRBV11-2 with TRBJ1-1; D gene ambiguous. The receptor was isolated from a woman between 40 and 50 years old who had been exposed to COVID-19. The CDR3 DNA sequence: TGTGCCAGCAGCTTAGCTCCGGGAGCTGAAGCTTTCTTT. It codes for CASSLAPGAEAFF. Looking up the rest from reference TRBV11-2 and TRBJ1-1 gives the full variable domain: EAGVAQSPRYKIIEKRQSVAFWCNPISGHATLYWYQQILGQGPKLLIQFQNNGVVDDSQLPKDRFSAERLKGVDSTLKIQPAKLEDSAVYLCASSLAPGAEAFFGQGTRLTVV.